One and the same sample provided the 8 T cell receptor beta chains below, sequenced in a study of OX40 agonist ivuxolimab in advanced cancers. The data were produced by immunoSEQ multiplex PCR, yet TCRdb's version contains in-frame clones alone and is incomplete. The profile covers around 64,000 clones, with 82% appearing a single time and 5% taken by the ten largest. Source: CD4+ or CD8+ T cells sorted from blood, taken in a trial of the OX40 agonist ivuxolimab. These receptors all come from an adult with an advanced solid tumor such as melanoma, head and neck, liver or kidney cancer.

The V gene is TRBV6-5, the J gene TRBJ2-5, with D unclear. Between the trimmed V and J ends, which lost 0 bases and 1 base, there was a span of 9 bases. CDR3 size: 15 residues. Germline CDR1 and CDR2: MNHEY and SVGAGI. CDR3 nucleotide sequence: TGTGCCAGCAGTTACTCGATTACTCTCCAAGAGACCCAGTACTTC. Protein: CASSYSITLQETQYF.

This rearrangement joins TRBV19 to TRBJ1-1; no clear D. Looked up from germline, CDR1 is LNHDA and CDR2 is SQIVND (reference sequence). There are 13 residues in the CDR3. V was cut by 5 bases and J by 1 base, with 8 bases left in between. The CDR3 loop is CASSPSSNTEAFF. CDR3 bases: TGTGCCAGTAGTCCCTCGTCGAACACTGAAGCTTTCTTT. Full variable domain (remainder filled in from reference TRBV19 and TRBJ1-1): DGGITQSPKYLFRKEGQNVTLSCEQNLNHDAMYWYRQDPGQGLRLIYYSQIVNDFQKGDIAEGYSVSREKKESFPLTVTSAQKNPTAFYLCASSPSSNTEAFFGQGTRLTVV.

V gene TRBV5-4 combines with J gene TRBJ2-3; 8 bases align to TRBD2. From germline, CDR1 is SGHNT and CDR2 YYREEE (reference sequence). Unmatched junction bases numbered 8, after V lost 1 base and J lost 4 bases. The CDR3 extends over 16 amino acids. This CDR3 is CASSLPGTSRPDTQYF. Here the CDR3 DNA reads TGTGCCAGCAGCTTGCCGGGGACTAGTCGCCCAGATACGCAGTATTTT.

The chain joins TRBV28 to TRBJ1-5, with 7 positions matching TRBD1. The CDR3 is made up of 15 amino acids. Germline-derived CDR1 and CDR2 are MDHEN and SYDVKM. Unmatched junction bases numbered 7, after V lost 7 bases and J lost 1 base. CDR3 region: CASTRDSLSNQPQHF. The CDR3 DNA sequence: TGTGCCAGCACTCGGGACAGCCTAAGCAATCAGCCCCAGCATTTT.

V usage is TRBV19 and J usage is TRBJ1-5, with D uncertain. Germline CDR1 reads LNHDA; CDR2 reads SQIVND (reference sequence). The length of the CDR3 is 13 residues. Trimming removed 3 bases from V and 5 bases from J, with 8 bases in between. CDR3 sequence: CASSISFYQPQHF. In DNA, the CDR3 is TGTGCCAGTAGTATTAGTTTCTATCAGCCCCAGCATTTT.

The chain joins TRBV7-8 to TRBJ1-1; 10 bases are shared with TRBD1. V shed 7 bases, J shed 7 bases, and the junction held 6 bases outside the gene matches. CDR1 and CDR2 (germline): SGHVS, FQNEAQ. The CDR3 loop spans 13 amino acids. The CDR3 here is CASNDRGQDEAFF. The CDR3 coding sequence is TGTGCCAGCAACGACAGGGGGCAAGATGAAGCTTTCTTT.

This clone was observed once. The CDR3 spells CASNPGGDTQYF. The CDR3 bases are TGTGCCAGCAACCCGGGGGGGGATACGCAGTATTTT. The rearrangement links TRBV6-6 to TRBJ2-3; 8 bases align to TRBD2. The CDR3 extends over 12 amino acids. Germline CDR1 is MNHNY and CDR2 is SVGAGI (reference sequence). With 7 bases clipped from V and 6 bases from J, the junction kept 3 bases outside the gene matches.

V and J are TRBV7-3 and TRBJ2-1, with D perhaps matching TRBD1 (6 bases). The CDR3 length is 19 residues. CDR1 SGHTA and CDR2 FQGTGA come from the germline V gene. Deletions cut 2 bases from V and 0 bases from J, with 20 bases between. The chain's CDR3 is CASSLPSGTTQSSYNEQFF. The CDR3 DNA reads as TGTGCCAGCAGCTTACCTTCCGGGACAACCCAGAGCTCCTACAATGAGCAGTTCTTC.